A selection of T cell receptor beta chains follows, all from one sample in a study of Graves' ophthalmopathy and Graves' hyperthyroidism. TCRdb fed the multiplex PCR reads into MiXCR, producing one record per CDR3 protein. The table shows about 170,000 distinct CDR3 sequences, with approximately 40% occurring only once. The source material was peripheral blood. Receptors were obtained from a woman in her 40s with Graves' ophthalmopathy. Each CDR3 is given with its conserved first and last residue. A D gene is named only where the DNA matches it firmly. Some rows have no size entry. The others give once, few or many, or a class for an expanded clone.

V gene	clone size	D gene	J gene	CDR3 protein	CDR3 DNA
TRBV10-3	.	TRBD2	TRBJ2-5	CAISEGGSETQYF	TGTGCCATCAGTGAGGGCGGGAGTGAGACCCAGTACTTC
TRBV6-2/TRBV6-3	many	.	TRBJ2-2	CASSLSRGGELFF	TGTGCCAGCAGTTTATCTAGAGGCGGGGAGCTGTTTTTT
TRBV7-2	.	.	TRBJ1-5	CAKSHDPSNQPQHF	TGTGCCAAGAGCCATGACCCTAGCAATCAGCCCCAGCATTTT
TRBV13	many	TRBD2	TRBJ2-3	CASSSGLAEPSDTQYF	TGTGCCAGCAGCTCGGGACTAGCAGAGCCGTCAGATACGCAGTATTTT
TRBV19	many	.	TRBJ1-1	CASSIREGDTEAFF	TGTGCCAGTAGTATTCGGGAAGGGGACACTGAAGCTTTCTTT
TRBV6-5	few	.	TRBJ1-1	CASSYAGSDTEAFF	TGTGCCAGCAGTTACGCCGGGTCGGACACTGAAGCTTTCTTT
TRBV28	many	TRBD1	TRBJ1-2	CASSRDRIYGYTF	TGTGCCAGCAGTCGGGACAGAATCTATGGCTACACCTTC
TRBV20-1	.	.	TRBJ1-5	CSASWQGQAFQPQHF	TGCAGTGCTAGTTGGCAGGGCCAAGCCTTTCAGCCCCAGCATTTT
TRBV30	.	TRBD1	TRBJ2-7	CAWRDRGAYEQYF	TGTGCCTGGAGGGACAGGGGGGCCTACGAGCAGTACTTC
TRBV20-1	.	TRBD1	TRBJ2-5	CSARDRESWTQYF	TGCAGTGCTAGGGACAGGGAATCCTGGACCCAGTACTTC
TRBV2	.	.	TRBJ1-3	CASSEGLPSGNTIYF	TGTGCCAGCAGTGAAGGCCTTCCCTCTGGAAACACCATATATTTT
TRBV3-1	many	TRBD2	TRBJ2-5	CASSQDPSGGIQGTQYF	TGTGCCAGCAGCCAAGATCCGAGCGGGGGGATTCAAGGGACCCAGTACTTC
TRBV6-1	.	TRBD1	TRBJ1-5	CASSEVEGTAPQHF	TGTGCCAGCAGTGAAGTAGAGGGGACAGCTCCCCAGCATTTT
TRBV6-2/TRBV6-3	many	.	TRBJ1-5	CASNRELGQPQHF	TGTGCCAGCAACAGGGAATTGGGACAGCCCCAGCATTTT
TRBV7-2	.	TRBD2	TRBJ2-7	CASSFASGKYEQYF	TGTGCCAGCAGCTTCGCTAGCGGAAAATACGAGCAGTACTTC
TRBV11-2	.	.	TRBJ1-1	CASSFMGTEAFF	TGTGCCAGCAGCTTTATGGGTACTGAAGCTTTCTTT
TRBV15	many	.	TRBJ2-7	CATSFPGHSDRYEQYF	TGTGCCACCAGCTTTCCGGGACATTCGGACCGATACGAGCAGTACTTC
TRBV6-1	.	TRBD1	TRBJ1-1	CASSRTGGRDTEAFF	TGTGCCAGCAGTAGAACAGGGGGCCGGGACACTGAAGCTTTCTTT
TRBV7-2	.	.	TRBJ2-7	CASSNRDPPYEQYF	TGTGCCAGCAGCAACCGGGACCCACCCTACGAGCAGTACTTC
TRBV29-1	many	TRBD1	TRBJ1-1	CSVEKDRGTEAFF	TGCAGCGTTGAAAAAGACAGGGGGACTGAAGCTTTCTTT
TRBV20-1	.	.	TRBJ2-7	CSARAGFYEQYF	TGCAGTGCTAGAGCAGGGTTTTACGAGCAGTACTTC
TRBV19	many	.	TRBJ1-5	CASSIGRGRDQPQHF	TGTGCCAGTAGTATCGGCAGGGGCAGAGATCAGCCCCAGCATTTT
TRBV6-2/TRBV6-3	few	TRBD1	TRBJ2-7	CASSYGGTGKHEQYF	TGTGCCAGCAGTTACGGCGGGACAGGGAAACACGAGCAGTACTTC
TRBV27	many	.	TRBJ1-3	CASSVNGGLDSGNTIYF	TGTGCCAGCAGTGTAAACGGGGGACTGGACTCTGGAAACACCATATATTTT
TRBV7-8	many	.	TRBJ1-1	CASMVRETGGETTEAFF	TGTGCCAGCATGGTTCGAGAGACGGGGGGTGAGACCACTGAAGCTTTCTTT
TRBV19	many	.	TRBJ1-2	CASRNPGYKNYGYTF	TGTGCCAGTAGGAACCCAGGGTACAAGAACTATGGCTACACCTTC
TRBV6-1	many	TRBD1	TRBJ1-5	CASSETGTGRNQPQHF	TGTGCCAGCAGCGAAACCGGGACAGGGCGCAATCAGCCCCAGCATTTT
TRBV6-1	.	TRBD1	TRBJ1-2	CASSEQGGDYGYTF	TGTGCCAGCAGTGAACAAGGGGGCGACTATGGCTACACCTTT
TRBV28	many	.	TRBJ1-1	CASSLGIGAGRNTEAFF	TGTGCCAGCAGTTTGGGGATCGGAGCAGGAAGGAACACTGAAGCTTTCTTT
TRBV5-1	.	.	TRBJ1-1	CASRQQSGSVEAFF	TGCGCCAGCAGACAACAGTCGGGTTCCGTTGAAGCTTTCTTT
TRBV12-3/TRBV12-4	.	.	TRBJ2-5	CASSSSETQYF	TGTGCCAGCAGTTCCTCGGAGACCCAGTACTTC
TRBV2	many	TRBD2	TRBJ2-2	CASSDPGLAANTGELVF	TGTGCCAGCAGCGACCCGGGACTAGCGGCGAACACCGGGGAGCTGGTTTTT
TRBV28	.	.	TRBJ1-2	CASSSLGKNYGYTF	TGTGCCAGCAGCTCGTTAGGGAAAAACTATGGCTACACCTTC
TRBV29-1	many	.	TRBJ1-2	CSVEGWEGYGYTF	TGCAGCGTCGAAGGTTGGGAAGGCTATGGCTACACCTTC
TRBV27	.	TRBD2	TRBJ2-5	CASSLTSGEGETQYF	TGTGCCAGCAGTTTAACTAGCGGGGAAGGCGAGACCCAGTACTTC
TRBV6-6	many	TRBD1	TRBJ2-6	CASSLGTGILASGANVLTF	TGTGCCAGCAGCCTGGGGACAGGAATCTTAGCTTCTGGGGCCAACGTCCTGACTTTC
TRBV19	many	.	TRBJ1-1	CASSMFRWAEAFF	TGTGCCAGTAGTATGTTCAGGTGGGCTGAAGCTTTCTTT
TRBV7-9	many	.	TRBJ1-1	CASSPVDRPDTEAFF	TGTGCCAGCAGCCCCGTCGACAGACCAGACACTGAAGCTTTCTTT
TRBV2	many	.	TRBJ1-6	CASSDRTNSPLHF	TGTGCCAGCAGTGACAGGACTAATTCACCCCTCCACTTT
TRBV11-2	.	.	TRBJ1-2	CASSPIDRSNYGYTF	TGTGCCAGCAGCCCCATTGACAGATCTAACTATGGCTACACCTTC
TRBV29-1	.	.	TRBJ1-2	CSVEATGPSGGYTF	TGCAGCGTTGAAGCTACAGGGCCTTCGGGCGGCTACACCTTC
TRBV28	many	.	TRBJ1-6	CASSLRGNNSPLHF	TGTGCCAGCAGTTTAAGGGGGAACAATTCACCCCTCCACTTT
TRBV7-2	.	.	TRBJ2-5	CASSLEGSKGETQYF	TGTGCCAGCAGCTTAGAAGGGAGTAAGGGGGAGACCCAGTACTTC
TRBV7-9	many	.	TRBJ1-3	CASSKGRTGNTIYF	TGTGCCAGCAGTAAGGGAAGGACTGGAAACACCATATATTTT
TRBV11-2	.	.	TRBJ1-1	CASSTGGGTFNTEAFF	TGTGCCAGCAGCACAGGTGGGGGGACCTTTAACACTGAAGCTTTCTTT
TRBV12-3/TRBV12-4	.	.	TRBJ1-2	CATAWRGVDGYTF	TGTGCCACCGCGTGGCGGGGAGTCGATGGCTACACCTTC
TRBV15	.	TRBD2	TRBJ2-5	CATTVGRAGETQYF	TGTGCCACCACCGTAGGGAGGGCCGGGGAGACCCAGTACTTC
TRBV7-2	few	.	TRBJ1-1	CASSLAGVVNTEAFF	TGTGCCAGCAGCTTAGCTGGTGTAGTGAACACTGAAGCTTTCTTT
TRBV9	many	.	TRBJ1-1	CASSVAMGALTEAFF	TGTGCCAGCAGCGTAGCTATGGGGGCTTTAACTGAAGCTTTCTTT
TRBV10-3	many	.	TRBJ1-1	CAITWDAENTEAFF	TGTGCCATCACCTGGGACGCCGAGAACACTGAAGCTTTCTTT